These T cell receptor beta chains were read from a single sample in a study of cytomegalovirus exposure and HLA in healthy donors. TCRdb's copy holds only in-frame clones and misses some; the assay was immunoSEQ multiplex PCR. The sample gives about 120,000 clones, roughly 76% of which show up once; more than 2.5% is in the top ten. The sample comprised PBMCs. Source of these receptors: a woman in her fifties or sixties in good health and CMV-seronegative. Both conserved end residues are part of each CDR3. The order of the fields is J gene, V gene, clone size, D gene, CDR3 protein, CDR3 DNA. A D gene is named only where the DNA matches it firmly. Size tells how often a clone was seen (once, few, many) or the class of an expanded clone, and some rows leave it out.

>TRBJ1-2|TRBV30|-|TRBD1
CAWSARTGTNYGYTF
TGTGCCTGGAGTGCCCGGACAGGGACAAACTATGGCTACACCTTC
>TRBJ2-7|TRBV4-3|-|-
CASSPDSLGPEQYF
TGCGCCAGCAGCCCGGACAGCTTGGGCCCCGAGCAGTACTTC
>TRBJ1-5|TRBV19|few|-
CASSRPMEGISNQPQHF
TGTGCCAGTAGTCGCCCAATGGAGGGGATTAGCAATCAGCCCCAGCATTTT
>TRBJ2-2|TRBV2|-|TRBD2
CASTTPLVAGFTGELFF
TGTGCCAGCACCACCCCGTTGGTAGCGGGATTCACCGGGGAGCTGTTTTTT
>TRBJ2-1|TRBV5-1|-|-
CASSLTRSDEQFF
TGCGCCAGCAGCTTGACTAGGTCCGATGAGCAGTTCTTC
>TRBJ2-6|TRBV19|-|-
CASSVAGSGANVLTF
TGTGCCAGTAGTGTCGCAGGCTCTGGGGCCAACGTCCTGACTTTC
>TRBJ2-7|TRBV20-1|-|-
CSARVGPLQYF
TGCAGTGCTAGGGTTGGCCCGCTGCAGTACTTC
>TRBJ2-4|TRBV6-1|-|-
CASRGIGENIQYF
TGTGCCAGCAGGGGGATAGGGGAAAACATTCAGTACTTC
>TRBJ2-1|TRBV7-9|-|-
CASSLVYYNEQFF
TGTGCCAGCAGCTTAGTTTACTACAATGAGCAGTTCTTC
>TRBJ2-1|TRBV30|-|-
CAWSANNEQFF
TGTGCCTGGAGTGCTAACAATGAGCAGTTCTTC
>TRBJ1-4|TRBV6-6|-|-
CASSQTATNEKLFF
TGTGCCAGCAGTCAAACTGCAACTAATGAAAAACTGTTTTTT
>TRBJ1-2|TRBV11-2|-|TRBD1
CASSLATGGYGYTF
TGTGCCAGCAGCTTAGCGACAGGGGGCTATGGCTACACCTTC
>TRBJ2-2|TRBV28|-|TRBD2
CASSVGGAGGPGELFF
TGTGCCAGCAGTGTTGGGGGCGCGGGAGGCCCCGGGGAGCTGTTTTTT
>TRBJ2-7|TRBV7-2|-|TRBD1
CASRVTGTASYEQYF
TGTGCCAGCAGGGTTACCGGGACAGCCTCCTACGAGCAGTACTTC
>TRBJ2-5|TRBV28|-|-
CASSLRETQYF
TGTGCCAGCAGTTTACGGGAGACCCAGTACTTC
>TRBJ2-1|TRBV5-4|-|-
CASSSPATLDEQFF
TGTGCCAGCAGCTCCCCAGCGACCCTCGATGAGCAGTTCTTC
>TRBJ1-1|TRBV7-2|-|-
CASSLEVGGDTEAFF
TGTGCCAGCAGCTTAGAAGTCGGGGGGGACACTGAAGCTTTCTTT
>TRBJ2-5|TRBV13|-|-
CASSGGRGRTEQYF
TGTGCCAGCAGCGGAGGGCGCGGCAGGACGGAGCAGTACTTC
>TRBJ1-4|TRBV15|few|TRBD1
CATSRDRGSEKLFF
TGTGCCACCAGTCGGGACAGGGGTTCGGAAAAACTGTTTTTT
>TRBJ2-7|TRBV19|-|TRBD2
CATSARVWGTRQYEQYF
TGTGCCACCTCTGCCCGGGTATGGGGGACTAGACAATACGAGCAGTACTTC
>TRBJ2-7|TRBV30|once|TRBD1
CAWSVRGLFEQYF
TGTGCCTGGAGTGTCAGGGGGCTTTTCGAGCAGTACTTC
>TRBJ2-2|TRBV12-5|-|TRBD2
CASGQTSGSNTGELFF
TGTGCTAGTGGTCAGACTAGCGGTTCTAACACCGGGGAGCTGTTTTTT
>TRBJ2-7|TRBV27|-|-
CASSLEGAEQYF
TGTGCCAGCAGTTTGGAGGGTGCCGAGCAGTACTTC
>TRBJ1-5|TRBV28|-|-
CASNFDSRRPQHF
TGTGCCAGCAATTTTGACTCACGGAGACCCCAGCATTTT